These 32 T cell receptor beta chains originate from one sample sequenced in a study of blood T cell repertoires in COVID-19. Only in-frame clones appear in the TCRdb table, and some are missing; sequencing was by immunoSEQ multiplex PCR. Here the sample spans roughly 60,000 clones, roughly 77% being singletons. The specimen sequenced was peripheral blood. These receptors all come from a man of 80 years or more with acute or convalescent COVID-19.

As DNA, the CDR3 is TGTGCCAGCAGCTTAGTACAGTACATGGCTTTCTTT. It is translated as CASSLVQYMAFF. The rearrangement joins TRBV7-9 to TRBJ1-1; D remains ambiguous. With 1 base removed from V and 11 bases from J, the gap between germline ends came to 11 bases. The CDR3 consists of 12 residues. In germline, CDR1 is SEHNR, CDR2 FQNEAQ (reference sequence).

This clone was found once. J is TRBJ1-2 and V is TRBV7-8; D call uncertain. With 5 bases removed from V and 2 bases from J, the gap between germline ends came to 6 bases. The V gene's germline CDR1 is SGHVS and CDR2 FQNEAQ. This CDR3 has 12 amino acids. The CDR3 DNA sequence: TGTGCCAGCAGCCTATTCAACTATGGCTACACCTTC. This translates into CASSLFNYGYTF.

The rearrangement uses TRBV6-5 and TRBJ2-2, with 7 positions matching TRBD1. The CDR3 consists of 12 residues. The germline gives CDR1 MNHEY, CDR2 SVGAGI. V shed 5 bases and J 7 bases; nucleotides not matched to a gene: 1. The CDR3 loop reads CASSHRGGELFF. In nucleotides, the CDR3 is TGTGCCAGCAGTCACAGGGGCGGGGAGCTGTTTTTT.

The chain links TRBV20-1 to TRBJ1-1; tentatively, D is TRBD1 (5 bases). CDR1 DFQATT and CDR2 SNEGSKA come from the germline V gene (reference sequence). The ends were cut back, 3 bases at V and 4 bases at J, with 9 bases in the middle. CDR3 length: 12 residues. This CDR3 reads CSASEGSTEAFF. The CDR3 bases are TGCAGTGCTAGTGAGGGGAGCACTGAAGCTTTCTTT.

Only one count was recorded for this clone. The chain carries TRBV19 and TRBJ1-5, with D hard to call. The CDR3 length is 14 residues. V was pared by 4 bases and J by 7 bases, with 14 bases between. The germline CDR1 and CDR2 sequences are LNHDA and SQIVND (reference sequence). The DNA for the CDR3 is TGTGCCAGTAGTAGCAACCCCGGAGACCAGCCCCAGCATTTT. This encodes CASSSNPGDQPQHF. Filled out from reference TRBV19 and TRBJ1-5, the complete variable domain reads DGGITQSPKYLFRKEGQNVTLSCEQNLNHDAMYWYRQDPGQGLRLIYYSQIVNDFQKGDIAEGYSVSREKKESFPLTVTSAQKNPTAFYLCASSSNPGDQPQHFGDGTRLSIL.

The chain is built from TRBV3-1 (or the pseudogene TRBV3-2) and TRBJ2-1, with 9 bases fitting TRBD2. The germline V gene has CDR1 LGHDT and CDR2 YNNKEL (reference sequence). After removal of 5 bases from V and 5 bases from J, the junction contained 7 bases not matched to a gene. This CDR3 comprises 15 residues. The CDR3 loop is CASSLRGGQHNEQFF. The CDR3 bases are TGTGCCAGCAGCTTGCGGGGGGGGCAACACAATGAGCAGTTCTTC.

The rearrangement links TRBV7-8 to TRBJ2-1; 8 bases agree with TRBD1. This CDR3 is 17 amino acids long. Trimming at V came to 0 bases and at J to 6 bases, leaving 10 bases not matched to a gene. Per the germline V gene, CDR1 is SGHVS and CDR2 is FQNEAQ. As DNA, the CDR3 is TGTGCCAGCAGCTTAGCTCGGACAGGGTTAGTTGGCAATGAGCAGTTCTTC. Encoded protein: CASSLARTGLVGNEQFF.

The chain is built from TRBV5-4 and TRBJ2-2; D is perhaps TRBD1 (6 bases). V was clipped by 5 bases and J by 1 base, with 12 bases between them. Germline V gene lookup returns CDR1 SGHNT and CDR2 YYREEE (reference sequence). The CDR3 runs 15 residues. The CDR3 DNA follows: TGTGCCAGCAGTAAATGGACAGTGAACACCGGGGAGCTGTTTTTT. This sequence encodes CASSKWTVNTGELFF.

V usage is TRBV2 and J usage is TRBJ1-2; TRBD1 aligns across 7 bases. CDR3 size: 15 residues. Germline assignment: CDR1 SNHLY and CDR2 FYNNEI. The V segment lost 7 bases and the J segment 7 bases; nucleotides outside the gene matches: 15. The CDR3, as DNA: TGTGCCAGCACCTACTCGGTTGGGACAGATCCTGGCTACACCTTC. It encodes CASTYSVGTDPGYTF.

CDR3 nucleotide sequence: TGTGCCAGCTCACCAGAGGGGGCCGGAGGCTACACCTTC. This translates into CASSPEGAGGYTF. The chain employs TRBV18 and TRBJ1-2; the match to TRBD1 covers 7 bases. The germline gives CDR1 KGHSH, CDR2 LQKENI. After removal of 2 bases from V and 8 bases from J, the junction contained 5 bases not matched to a gene. The CDR3 loop spans 13 amino acids.

This clone appeared a single time. The chain joins TRBV27 to TRBJ1-4; 8 nucleotides match TRBD1. Per the germline V gene, CDR1 is MNHEY and CDR2 is SMNVEV (reference sequence). The CDR3 is made up of 15 amino acids. Germline trimming cut 5 bases from V and 8 bases from J; bases unmatched to any gene: 10. CDR3 loop: CASSIQGAGFEKLFF. The CDR3 region has the DNA TGTGCCAGCAGTATTCAGGGGGCCGGATTCGAAAAACTGTTTTTT. The entire variable domain, with the rest obtained from reference TRBV27 and TRBJ1-4, is as follows: EAQVTQNPRYLITVTGKKLTVTCSQNMNHEYMSWYRQDPGLGLRQIYYSMNVEVTDKGDVPEGYKVSRKEKRNFPLILESPSPNQTSLYFCASSIQGAGFEKLFFGSGTQLSVL.

V is TRBV5-6 and J is TRBJ2-3; D is perhaps TRBD2 (6 bases). Between the trimmed V and J ends, which lost 1 base and 1 base, there was a span of 13 bases. From germline, CDR1 is SGHDT and CDR2 YYEEEE. This CDR3 is built from 16 residues. DNA for the CDR3: TGTGCCAGCAGCTTGTTGGCTACGGGGGGCACAGATACGCAGTATTTT. This translates into CASSLLATGGTDTQYF.

This chain connects TRBV4-1 to TRBJ2-2; 10 bases agree with TRBD1. The germline V gene has CDR1 MGHRA and CDR2 YSYEKL. Unmatched junction bases numbered 0, after V lost 3 bases and J lost 2 bases. The CDR3 consists of 15 residues. The CDR3 region has the DNA TGCGCCAGCAGCCAGACAGGGGGCAACACCGGGGAGCTGTTTTTT. This gives the protein CASSQTGGNTGELFF.

The chain recombines TRBV10-3 with TRBJ1-3; tentative D call: TRBD1 (5 bases). Trimming stripped 6 bases from V and 0 bases from J, with 9 bases between. CDR1 and CDR2 from the germline V gene are ENHRY and SYGVKD. This CDR3 is 14 amino acids long. The CDR3 sequence is CAISKTDSGNTIYF. The CDR3 DNA sequence: TGTGCCATCAGCAAGACAGACTCTGGAAACACCATATATTTT.

The chain employs TRBV2 and TRBJ2-7; no clear D. The V end was cut by 3 bases, the J end by 0 bases, with 12 bases between. This CDR3 contains 15 residues. Germline V lookup: CDR1 SNHLY, CDR2 FYNNEI. The CDR3 nucleotides are TGTGCCAGCAGTGATGAGTCGGCTAGCTCCTACGAGCAGTACTTC. Translation: CASSDESASSYEQYF.

This clone was detected a few times. This chain uses TRBV10-2 with TRBJ2-1, with 9 bases matching TRBD1. The CDR3 consists of 15 residues. Unmatched junction bases numbered 8, after V lost 3 bases and J lost 8 bases. Germline lookup yields CDR1 WSHSY and CDR2 SAAADI. The CDR3 sequence: CASSEGTGYIDEQFF. As DNA, the CDR3 is TGCGCCAGCAGTGAAGGGACAGGGTATATCGATGAGCAGTTCTTC.

The chain couples TRBV4-1 to TRBJ2-1, with no clear D. CDR1 MGHRA and CDR2 YSYEKL come from the germline V gene. The length of the CDR3 is 16 residues. The ends were cut back, 1 base at V and 3 bases at J, with 13 bases in the middle. CDR3 sequence reads: CASSQGALHRYNEQFF. For the CDR3, the DNA is TGCGCCAGCAGCCAAGGGGCCCTCCACCGCTACAATGAGCAGTTCTTC.

The CDR3 spells CASSPGQGNSGAYGYTF. CDR3 coding DNA: TGTGCCAGCAGTCCGGGACAGGGAAACTCAGGAGCCTATGGCTACACCTTC. The V and J genes are TRBV6-6 and TRBJ1-2; 9 nucleotides match TRBD1. Per germline, CDR1 MNHNY and CDR2 SVGAGI (reference sequence). CDR3 length: 17 amino acids. Trimming cost V 5 bases and J 4 bases; bases outside gene matches: 14.

The chain carries TRBV5-4 and TRBJ2-6; the D is unclear. CDR1 is SGHNT and CDR2 is YYREEE in the germline V gene (reference sequence). This CDR3 is 16 amino acids long. The ends were cut back, 0 bases at V and 0 bases at J, with 7 bases in the middle. Here the CDR3 DNA reads TGTGCCAGCAGCTTGGATGTACTCTCTGGGGCCAACGTCCTGACTTTC. It is translated as CASSLDVLSGANVLTF.

The J gene is TRBJ1-6, the V gene TRBV6-5, with D possibly being TRBD1 (5 bases). Between the trimmed V and J ends, which lost 11 bases and 5 bases, there was a span of 19 bases. CDR3 length: 15 amino acids. Germline values: CDR1 MNHEY, CDR2 SVGAGI. For the CDR3, the DNA is TGTGCCTCGAGCTCCCAGACAGCCAATAATTCACCCCTCCACTTT. Residues: CASSSQTANNSPLHF.

The chain is built from TRBV19 and TRBJ2-6; 7 bases line up with TRBD1. V was clipped by 5 bases and J by 3 bases; unmatched bases: 4. CDR1 and CDR2 from the germline V gene are LNHDA and SQIVND (reference sequence). CDR3 length: 15 amino acids. Here the CDR3 reads CASSEGASGANVLTF. CDR3 bases: TGTGCCAGTAGTGAGGGGGCGAGTGGGGCCAACGTCCTGACTTTC.

The rearrangement uses TRBV5-1 and TRBJ2-2, with TRBD2 as a possible D gene (5 bases). This CDR3 comprises 17 residues. V lost 0 bases and J 3 bases, leaving 15 bases between the germline ends. Germline V gives CDR1 SGHRS, CDR2 YFSETQ. In DNA form, the CDR3 reads TGCGCCAGCAGCTTGGGAGGAGGCGCAACTCACACCGGGGAGCTGTTTTTT. Protein: CASSLGGGATHTGELFF.

The chain recombines TRBV5-1 with TRBJ2-5; 9 bases are a match to TRBD2. The J segment lost 5 bases and the V segment lost 3 bases, leaving 8 bases of the junction unmatched. The germline CDR1 and CDR2 sequences are SGHRS and YFSETQ. CDR3 length equals 15 residues. The CDR3 protein is CASSSGRGGHETQYF. Written as DNA, the CDR3 is TGCGCCAGCAGCTCGGGGCGGGGGGGCCACGAGACCCAGTACTTC.

This chain uses TRBV10-3 with TRBJ2-7; a weak D match, TRBD1 (6 bases). There are 14 residues in the CDR3. The V end lost 3 bases, the J end lost 4 bases, and 13 bases lay between the germline ends. The germline V gene encodes CDR1 ENHRY and CDR2 SYGVKD. CDR3 DNA sequence: TGTGCCATCAGTGAATACAGGGAAATTTACGAGCAGTACTTC. Its translation: CAISEYREIYEQYF.

The gene calls are TRBV12-5 and TRBJ1-1; a weak D match, TRBD1 (6 bases). Germline V lookup: CDR1 LGHNT, CDR2 FRNRAP. V was trimmed by 2 bases and J by 4 bases, leaving 11 bases between them. This CDR3 region has 14 residues. In DNA, the CDR3 is TGTGCTAGTGGTTTGAACGCAGGGGTCACTGAAGCTTTCTTT. It is translated as CASGLNAGVTEAFF.

The chain couples TRBV9 to TRBJ1-1; 8 nucleotides agree with TRBD1. From germline, CDR1 is SGDLS and CDR2 YYNGEE. This CDR3 region has 17 residues. The V segment lost 4 bases and the J segment 0 bases; nucleotides outside the gene matches: 11. The DNA of the CDR3 is TGTGCCAGCAGCCCCCGGGACAGGAGCGCGGTGAACACTGAAGCTTTCTTT. The encoded protein is CASSPRDRSAVNTEAFF.

V and J are TRBV7-9 and TRBJ1-1; 11 positions agree with TRBD1. The CDR3 has 13 amino acids. From germline, CDR1 is SEHNR and CDR2 FQNEAQ (reference sequence). Germline trimming cut 3 bases from V and 7 bases from J; bases unmatched to any gene: 1. CDR3 sequence (DNA): TGTGCCAGCAGCTTGGGACAGGGGGATGAAGCTTTCTTT. This codes for CASSLGQGDEAFF.

V is TRBV3-1 (or the pseudogene TRBV3-2) and J is TRBJ1-1, with 10 bases identical to TRBD1. CDR1 is LGHDT and CDR2 is YNNKEL in the germline V gene (reference sequence). CDR3 length equals 15 residues. V shed 4 bases and J 8 bases; nucleotides not matched to a gene: 10. The CDR3, as DNA: TGTGCCAGCAGCCCGGGGACAGGGGTAACACGAGAAGCTTTCTTT. Its protein is CASSPGTGVTREAFF.

V is TRBV7-8 and J is TRBJ1-2; TRBD1 aligns across 7 bases. J lost 0 bases, V lost 0 bases, and 1 base had no gene match. This CDR3 contains 15 residues. CDR1 SGHVS and CDR2 FQNEAQ come from the germline V gene. CDR3 nucleotide sequence: TGTGCCAGCAGCTTAGCCACAGGGGCTAACTATGGCTACACCTTC. It encodes CASSLATGANYGYTF.

This chain uses TRBV18 with TRBJ1-1; 9 bases line up with TRBD1. The CDR3 has 15 amino acids. The V gene's germline CDR1 is KGHSH and CDR2 LQKENI. J was trimmed by 0 bases and V by 3 bases; bases with no gene match: 2. CDR3 DNA: TGTGCCAGCTCACCTAGGGACAGGGTGAACACTGAAGCTTTCTTT. Translation: CASSPRDRVNTEAFF.

The CDR3 coding sequence is TGTGCCAGCAGCTTGGGCGGGGAAGACGAGCAGTACTTC. Encoded protein: CASSLGGEDEQYF. The V gene is TRBV5-8, the J gene TRBJ2-7, with D possibly matching TRBD2 (6 bases). Germline V CDR1 and CDR2: SGHTS, YDEGEE. This CDR3 has 13 residues. Trimming left V 0 bases short and J 5 bases short, with 9 bases between.

The rearrangement uses TRBV25-1 and TRBJ1-4; TRBD1 matches 7 bases. V shed 4 bases and J 7 bases; nucleotides not matched to a gene: 9. The CDR3 has 15 residues. Germline CDR1 and CDR2: MGHDK and SYGVNS. Here the CDR3 DNA reads TGTGCCAGCAGTGCAACAGGGGCGCGGGTTGAAAAACTGTTTTTT. This codes for CASSATGARVEKLFF. The full variable domain, in which reference TRBV25-1 and TRBJ1-4 provide the parts outside the CDR3, is EADIYQTPRYLVIGTGKKITLECSQTMGHDKMYWYQQDPGMELHLIHYSYGVNSTEKGDLSSESTVSRIRTEHFPLTLESARPSHTSQYLCASSATGARVEKLFFGSGTQLSVL.